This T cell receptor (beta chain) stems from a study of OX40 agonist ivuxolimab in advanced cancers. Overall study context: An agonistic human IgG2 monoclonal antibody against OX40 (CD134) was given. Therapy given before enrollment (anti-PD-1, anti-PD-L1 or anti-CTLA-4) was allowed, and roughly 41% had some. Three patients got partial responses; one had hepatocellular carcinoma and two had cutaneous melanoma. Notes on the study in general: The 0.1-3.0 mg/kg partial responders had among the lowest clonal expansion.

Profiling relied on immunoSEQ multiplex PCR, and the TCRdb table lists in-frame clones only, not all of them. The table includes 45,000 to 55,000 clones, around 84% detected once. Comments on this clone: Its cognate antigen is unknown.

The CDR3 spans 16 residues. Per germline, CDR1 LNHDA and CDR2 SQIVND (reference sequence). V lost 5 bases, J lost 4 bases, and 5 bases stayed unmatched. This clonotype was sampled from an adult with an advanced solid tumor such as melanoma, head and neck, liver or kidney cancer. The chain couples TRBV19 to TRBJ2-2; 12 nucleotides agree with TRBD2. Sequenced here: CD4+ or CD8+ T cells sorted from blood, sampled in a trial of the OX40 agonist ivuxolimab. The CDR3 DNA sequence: TGTGCCAGTAGTCCCCGACTAGCGGGGGTCACCGGGGAGCTGTTTTTT. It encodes CASSPRLAGVTGELFF.